Presented here are 24 T cell receptor beta chains from one specimen sequenced in a study of hypomethylating agent response in myelodysplastic syndrome. TCRdb's copy holds only in-frame clones and misses some; the assay was immunoSEQ multiplex PCR. The data contain 1,500 to 2,000 clones, more than 75% of them seen just once; the ten biggest clones take up approximately 3.7%. Sequencing was performed on bone marrow, taken before or after starting hypomethylating agent treatment for myelodysplastic syndrome (not recorded which). The receptors originated from a human donor with myelodysplastic syndrome.

The chain links TRBV11-2 to TRBJ2-7; 7 bases are a match to TRBD1. In germline, CDR1 is SGHAT, CDR2 FQNNGV. The CDR3 consists of 13 residues. V lost 5 bases, J lost 9 bases, and 10 bases stayed unmatched. The CDR3 here is CASSLNRGTRQYF. DNA for the CDR3: TGTGCCAGCAGCCTAAACAGGGGTACGAGGCAGTACTTC.

This clone is a singleton in its sample. V and J are TRBV10-3 and TRBJ2-1, with D tentatively TRBD1 (6 bases). The V end was cut by 0 bases, the J end by 7 bases, with 19 bases between. Looked up from germline, CDR1 is ENHRY and CDR2 is SYGVKD. The CDR3 is made up of 17 amino acids. In DNA, the CDR3 is TGTGCCATCAGTGAGTCGGGACACCTCCTTTCGGAGAATGAGCAGTTCTTC. Translation gives CAISESGHLLSENEQFF.

The chain uses TRBV15 and TRBJ1-5, with no clear D. Germline values: CDR1 LNHNV, CDR2 YYDKDF (reference sequence). V gave up 5 bases and J gave up 4 bases, with 9 bases separating them. The CDR3 is 13 amino acids. CDR3 in amino acids: CATSVPPNQPQHF. CDR3 bases: TGTGCCACCAGCGTCCCCCCAAATCAGCCCCAGCATTTT.

The CDR3 DNA reads as TGTGCCAGCAGTTTTGAGGGGACAGATACGCAGTATTTT. It translates to CASSFEGTDTQYF. The chain couples TRBV28 to TRBJ2-3; D possibly uses TRBD1 or TRBD2 (5 bases each). CDR1 is MDHEN and CDR2 is SYDVKM in the germline V gene. The V and J ends lost 3 bases and 3 bases respectively, with 7 bases between them. The CDR3 length is 13 residues.

This chain links TRBV14 with TRBJ1-2; D is unclear. The CDR3 has 15 amino acids. V was cut by 4 bases and J by 4 bases, with 16 bases left in between. Germline lookup yields CDR1 SGHDN and CDR2 FVKESK. CDR3 sequence (DNA): TGTGCCAGCAGCCCAAGATTGGCGGGGTTCTATGGCTACACCTTC. Its translation: CASSPRLAGFYGYTF. Together with reference TRBV14 and TRBJ1-2, the CDR3 gives the full variable domain: EAGVTQFPSHSVIEKGQTVTLRCDPISGHDNLYWYRRVMGKEIKFLLHFVKESKQDESGMPNNRFLAERTGGTYSTLKVQPAELEDSGVYFCASSPRLAGFYGYTFGSGTRLTVV.

The genes are TRBV5-1 and TRBJ1-4, with D perhaps matching TRBD1 (5 bases). V lost 4 bases, J lost 2 bases, and 12 bases lay in between. CDR1 and CDR2 from the germline V gene are SGHRS and YFSETQ. There are 15 residues in the CDR3. The CDR3 coding sequence is TGCGCCAGCAGCCCCGGAGGGGTTACTAATGAAAAACTGTTTTTT. This gives the protein CASSPGGVTNEKLFF.

The rearrangement links TRBV6-1 to TRBJ1-2; tentatively, D is TRBD1 (5 bases). V was clipped by 11 bases and J by 2 bases, with 9 bases between them. CDR1 MNHNS and CDR2 SASEGT come from the germline V gene. The CDR3 consists of 11 residues. The CDR3 DNA is TGTGCCTGCCGGGACAACTATGGCTACACCTTC. Protein sequence: CACRDNYGYTF.

The gene calls are TRBV13 and TRBJ2-4; TRBD1 agrees at 8 bases. CDR3 length equals 18 residues. The V segment lost 4 bases and the J segment 0 bases; nucleotides outside the gene matches: 11. Germline values: CDR1 PRHDT, CDR2 FYEKMQ (reference sequence). Here the CDR3 reads CASSYRDRPSLAKNIQYF. CDR3 bases: TGTGCCAGCAGCTACCGGGACAGGCCATCTCTAGCCAAAAACATTCAGTACTTC.

The chain is built from TRBV2 and TRBJ2-3, with 8 bases aligning to TRBD2. V lost 2 bases, J lost 1 base, and 2 bases stayed unmatched. Germline loops: CDR1 SNHLY, CDR2 FYNNEI. There are 15 residues in the CDR3. CDR3 DNA sequence: TGTGCCAGCAGTGAATCGACTAGCGGCACAGATACGCAGTATTTT. This codes for CASSESTSGTDTQYF.

This chain links TRBV2 with TRBJ2-4, with 7 bases aligning to TRBD1. J gave up 4 bases and V 3 bases, and 3 bases lay outside the gene matches. This CDR3 comprises 14 residues. Germline-derived CDR1 and CDR2 are SNHLY and FYNNEI. In DNA, the CDR3 is TGTGCCAGCAGTGATCCGGACAGGAAAAACATTCAGTACTTC. It specifies CASSDPDRKNIQYF.

The chain has TRBV7-9 and TRBJ1-5; D not certain. Germline CDR1 and CDR2: SEHNR and FQNEAQ (reference sequence). Trimming pared 1 base from V and 6 bases from J, leaving 4 bases between. The CDR3 length is 12 residues. CDR3 sequence: CASSLGTQPQHF. Written as DNA, the CDR3 is TGTGCCAGCAGCTTAGGGACTCAGCCCCAGCATTTT.

This chain links TRBV29-1 with TRBJ1-2, with 9 bases matching TRBD1. With 6 bases clipped from V and 7 bases from J, the junction kept 6 bases outside the gene matches. This CDR3 is built from 12 residues. The germline V gene encodes CDR1 SQVTM and CDR2 ANQGSEA. DNA of the CDR3: TGCAGCGTCATGACAGGGGGAATTGGCTACACCTTC. Translating gives CSVMTGGIGYTF.

V usage is TRBV7-9 and J usage is TRBJ1-1; the D is unclear. Trimming removed 1 base from V and 6 bases from J, with 9 bases in between. Germline V gene sequence: CDR1 SEHNR, CDR2 FQNEAQ (reference sequence). The CDR3 has 13 residues. CDR3 coding DNA: TGTGCCAGCAGCTTAGTCCCAGCCCCTGAAGCTTTCTTT. Amino acid sequence: CASSLVPAPEAFF.

The chain couples TRBV11-2 to TRBJ1-5; 8 bases align to TRBD1. The CDR3 contains 15 residues. In germline, CDR1 is SGHAT, CDR2 FQNNGV. V lost 1 base and J lost 2; bases outside the gene matches: 1. CDR3 sequence reads: CASSLAGQGNQPQHF. The CDR3 coding sequence is TGTGCCAGCAGCTTAGCGGGACAGGGCAATCAGCCCCAGCATTTT.

This rearrangement joins TRBV9 to TRBJ1-3, with D hard to call. Trimming stripped 0 bases from V and 3 bases from J, with 7 bases between. Germline loops: CDR1 SGDLS, CDR2 YYNGEE. This CDR3 has 14 residues. CDR3 amino acids: CASSVEEDGNTIYF. CDR3 DNA sequence: TGTGCCAGCAGCGTAGAGGAGGATGGAAACACCATATATTTT.

V gene TRBV9 combines with J gene TRBJ2-1; 7 bases are shared with TRBD2. CDR1 is SGDLS, CDR2 YYNGEE, per germline. This CDR3 spans 15 amino acids. V shed 2 bases, J shed 6 bases, and the junction held 8 bases outside the gene matches. This CDR3 is CASSVVSGTPNEQFF. The CDR3 nucleotides are TGTGCCAGCAGCGTGGTCAGCGGGACCCCCAATGAGCAGTTCTTC.

This clone appeared once. This sequence joins TRBV30 and TRBJ1-4; D not certain. The V gene's germline CDR1 is GTSNPN and CDR2 SVGIG (reference sequence). Trimming took off 5 bases at V and 8 bases at J, with 9 bases between the two ends. There are 11 residues in the CDR3. This chain's CDR3 is CAWGIREKLFF. The DNA of the CDR3 is TGTGCCTGGGGGATAAGGGAAAAACTGTTTTTT.

The chain uses TRBV2 and TRBJ2-1, with a possible D match to TRBD1 (6 bases). Germline assignment: CDR1 SNHLY and CDR2 FYNNEI. The CDR3 runs 13 residues. Trimming stripped 2 bases from V and 10 bases from J, with 12 bases between. The CDR3 sequence is CASSERDTREQFF. The CDR3 nucleotides are TGTGCCAGCAGTGAAAGGGACACCCGGGAGCAGTTCTTC.

The CDR3 DNA reads TGCGCCAGCAATAAGGGTCCGAGGGATTCACCCCTCCACTTT. This encodes CASNKGPRDSPLHF. The chain has TRBV5-1 and TRBJ1-6; no definite D call. The V and J ends lost 6 bases and 8 bases respectively, with 15 bases between them. This CDR3 region has 14 residues. Germline-derived CDR1 and CDR2 are SGHRS and YFSETQ. Full variable domain (outside the CDR3, taken from reference TRBV5-1 and TRBJ1-6): KAGVTQTPRYLIKTRGQQVTLSCSPISGHRSVSWYQQTPGQGLQFLFEYFSETQRNKGNFPGRFSGRQFSNSRSEMNVSTLELGDSALYLCASNKGPRDSPLHFGNGTRLTVT.

The sample holds a few counts of this clone. The V gene is TRBV10-3, the J gene TRBJ1-2; the D gene is possibly TRBD1 (5 bases). Germline CDR1 and CDR2: ENHRY and SYGVKD. This CDR3 is 17 amino acids long. V lost 10 bases, J lost 0 bases, and 24 bases lay in between. The CDR3 sequence: CATRSGDFDSSNYGYTF. CDR3 DNA sequence: TGTGCCACCCGATCGGGGGATTTCGACAGCTCTAACTATGGCTACACCTTC.

The chain uses TRBV11-3 and TRBJ2-5; 9 bases agree with TRBD1. Germline assignment: CDR1 SGHNT and CDR2 YENEEA. CDR3 length equals 14 residues. J gave up 5 bases and V 5 bases, and 6 bases lay outside the gene matches. In DNA form, the CDR3 reads TGTGCCAGCAGCGTGGGACAGGGTAGCGAGACCCAGTACTTC. Protein product: CASSVGQGSETQYF.

The rearrangement uses TRBV6-1 and TRBJ1-1; D perhaps matches TRBD1 (5 bases). This CDR3 contains 13 residues. The ends were cut back, 7 bases at V and 1 base at J, with 10 bases in the middle. In germline, CDR1 is MNHNS, CDR2 SASEGT. CDR3 sequence: CASNLRENTEAFF. CDR3 sequence (DNA): TGTGCCAGCAACCTCAGGGAGAACACTGAAGCTTTCTTT.

This CDR3 is CASSRGATDTQYF. In DNA form, the CDR3 reads TGTGCCAGCAGCCGAGGGGCCACAGATACGCAGTATTTT. The V and J genes are TRBV5-6 and TRBJ2-3, with D perhaps matching TRBD1 or TRBD2 (5 bases each). Germline CDR1 reads SGHDT; CDR2 reads YYEEEE. V was clipped by 4 bases and J by 2 bases, with 8 bases between them. The CDR3 extends over 13 amino acids. The complete variable domain, with remaining parts taken from reference TRBV5-6 and TRBJ2-3, reads DAGVTQSPTHLIKTRGQQVTLRCSPKSGHDTVSWYQQALGQGPQFIFQYYEEEERQRGNFPDRFSGHQFPNYSSELNVNALLLGDSALYLCASSRGATDTQYFGPGTRLTVL.

The rearrangement joins TRBV6-1 to TRBJ1-1; 7 bases line up with TRBD1. Germline CDR1 reads MNHNS; CDR2 reads SASEGT. V trimming: 4 bases; J trimming: 4 bases; junction bases outside the gene matches: 9. The CDR3 runs to 15 residues. CDR3: CASSVQGQGGTEAFF. The CDR3 coding sequence is TGTGCCAGCAGTGTCCAGGGGCAGGGGGGCACTGAAGCTTTCTTT.